This T cell receptor beta chain stems from a study of T cells in Graves' hyperthyroidism and ophthalmopathy. Broader study findings: Stable hyperthyroidism was separated from ophthalmopathy by a model based on 13 V-J features.

The germline gives CDR1 MGHRA, CDR2 YSYEKL. This CDR3 is 17 amino acids long. Trimming cost V 1 base and J 6 bases, with 21 bases left between them. Diagnosis of hyperthyroidism was new in patients aged 18 to 65, and its duration was under 2 months. Uncontrolled infection, other autoimmune disease, pregnancy or lactation led to exclusion. Amplified regions were TCR beta CDR3 sequences from RNA transcripts. Using the HTBI primer set, a first-round RT-PCR was run on the TCR CDR3. TCRdb reprocessed the multiplex PCR reads via MiXCR and lists one record per CDR3 protein. The sample holds about 550,000 distinct CDR3 sequences, more than 20% seen once. A note on this clonotype: Its cognate antigen is unknown.

The TCR sequence derives from a man aged 18 to 35 with Graves' hyperthyroidism. V gene TRBV4-1 combines with J gene TRBJ2-5, with D possibly called TRBD1 or TRBD2 (5 bases each). The sample was blood. CDR3 residues: CASSQGVVGTGWKTQYF. The CDR3 DNA sequence: TGCGCCAGCAGCCAAGGGGTCGTGGGGACGGGCTGGAAGACCCAGTACTTC.